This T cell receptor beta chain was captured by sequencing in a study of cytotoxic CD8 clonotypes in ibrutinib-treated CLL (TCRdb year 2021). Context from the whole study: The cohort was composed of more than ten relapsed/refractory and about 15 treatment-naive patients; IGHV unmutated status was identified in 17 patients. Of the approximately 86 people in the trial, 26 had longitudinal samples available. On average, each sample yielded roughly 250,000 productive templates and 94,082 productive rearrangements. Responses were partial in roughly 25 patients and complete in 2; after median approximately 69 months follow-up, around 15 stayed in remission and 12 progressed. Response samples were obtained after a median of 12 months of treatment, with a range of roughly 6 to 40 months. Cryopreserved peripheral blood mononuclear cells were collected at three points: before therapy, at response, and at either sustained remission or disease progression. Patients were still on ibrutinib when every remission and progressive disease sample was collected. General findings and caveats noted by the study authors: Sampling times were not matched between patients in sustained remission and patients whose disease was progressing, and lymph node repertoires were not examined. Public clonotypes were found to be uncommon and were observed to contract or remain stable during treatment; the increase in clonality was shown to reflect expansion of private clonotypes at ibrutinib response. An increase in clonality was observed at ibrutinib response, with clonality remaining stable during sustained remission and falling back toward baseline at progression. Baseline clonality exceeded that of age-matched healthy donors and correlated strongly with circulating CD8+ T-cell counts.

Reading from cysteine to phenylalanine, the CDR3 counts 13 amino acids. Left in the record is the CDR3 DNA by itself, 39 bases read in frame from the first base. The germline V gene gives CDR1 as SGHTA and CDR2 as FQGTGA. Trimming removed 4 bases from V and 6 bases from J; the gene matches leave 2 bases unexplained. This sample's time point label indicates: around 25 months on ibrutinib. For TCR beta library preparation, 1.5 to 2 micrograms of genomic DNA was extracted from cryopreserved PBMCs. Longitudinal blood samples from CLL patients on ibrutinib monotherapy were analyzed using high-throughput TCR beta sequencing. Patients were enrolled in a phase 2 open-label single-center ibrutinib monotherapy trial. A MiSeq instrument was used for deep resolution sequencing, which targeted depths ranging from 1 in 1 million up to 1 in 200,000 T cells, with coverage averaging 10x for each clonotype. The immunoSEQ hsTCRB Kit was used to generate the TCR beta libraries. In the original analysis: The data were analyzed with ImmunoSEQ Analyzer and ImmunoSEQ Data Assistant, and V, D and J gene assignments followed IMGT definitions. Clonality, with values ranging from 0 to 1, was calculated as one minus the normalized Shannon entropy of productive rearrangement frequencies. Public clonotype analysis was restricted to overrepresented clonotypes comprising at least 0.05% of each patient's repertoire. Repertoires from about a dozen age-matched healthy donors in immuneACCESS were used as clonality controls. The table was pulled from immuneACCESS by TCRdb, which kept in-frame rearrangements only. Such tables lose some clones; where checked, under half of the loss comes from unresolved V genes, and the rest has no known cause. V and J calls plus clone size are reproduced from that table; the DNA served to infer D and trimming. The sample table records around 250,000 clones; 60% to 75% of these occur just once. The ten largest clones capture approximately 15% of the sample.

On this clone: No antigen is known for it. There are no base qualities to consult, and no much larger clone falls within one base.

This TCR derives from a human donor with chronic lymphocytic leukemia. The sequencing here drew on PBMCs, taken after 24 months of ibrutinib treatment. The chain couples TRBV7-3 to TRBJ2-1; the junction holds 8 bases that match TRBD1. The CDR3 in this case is CASSSGQGNEQFF. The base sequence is TGTGCCAGCAGCTCAGGACAGGGCAATGAGCAGTTCTTC.